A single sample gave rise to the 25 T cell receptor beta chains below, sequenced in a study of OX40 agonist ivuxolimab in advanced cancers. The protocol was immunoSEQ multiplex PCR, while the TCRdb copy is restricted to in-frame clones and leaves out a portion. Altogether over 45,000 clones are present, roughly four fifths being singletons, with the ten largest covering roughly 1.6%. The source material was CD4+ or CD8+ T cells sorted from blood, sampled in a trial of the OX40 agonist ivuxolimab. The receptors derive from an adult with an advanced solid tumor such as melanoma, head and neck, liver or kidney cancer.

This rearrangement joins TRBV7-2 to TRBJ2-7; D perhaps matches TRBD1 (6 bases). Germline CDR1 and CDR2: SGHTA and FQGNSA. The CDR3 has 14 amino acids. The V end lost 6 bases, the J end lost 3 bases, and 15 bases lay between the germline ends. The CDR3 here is CASSRLQGIYEQYF. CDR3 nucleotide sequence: TGTGCCAGCAGTCGACTCCAGGGGATCTACGAGCAGTACTTC.

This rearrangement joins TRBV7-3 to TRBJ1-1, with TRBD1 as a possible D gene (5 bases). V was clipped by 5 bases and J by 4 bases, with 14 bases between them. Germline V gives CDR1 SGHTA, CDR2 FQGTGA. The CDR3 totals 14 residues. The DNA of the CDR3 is TGTGCCAGCAGCCCCACACGGGGGAGCACTGAAGCTTTCTTT. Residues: CASSPTRGSTEAFF.

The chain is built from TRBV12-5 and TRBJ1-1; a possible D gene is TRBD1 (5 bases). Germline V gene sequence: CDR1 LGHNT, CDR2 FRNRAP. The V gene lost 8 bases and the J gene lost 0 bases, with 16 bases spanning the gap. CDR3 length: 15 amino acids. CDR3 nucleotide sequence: TGTGCTAGTTCGGGGGAGCTCACTATGAACACTGAAGCTTTCTTT. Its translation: CASSGELTMNTEAFF.

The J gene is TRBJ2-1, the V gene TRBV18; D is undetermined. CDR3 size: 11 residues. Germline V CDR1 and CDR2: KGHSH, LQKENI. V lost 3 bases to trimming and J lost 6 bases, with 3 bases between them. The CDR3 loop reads CASSPGNEQFF. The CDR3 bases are TGTGCCAGCTCACCGGGCAATGAGCAGTTCTTC.

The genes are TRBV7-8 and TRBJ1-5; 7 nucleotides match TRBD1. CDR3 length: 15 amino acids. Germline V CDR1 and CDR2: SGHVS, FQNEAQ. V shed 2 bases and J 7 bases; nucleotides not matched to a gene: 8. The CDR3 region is CASSLTGEGIQPQHF. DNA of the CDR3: TGTGCCAGCAGCTTAACAGGGGAGGGGATCCAGCCCCAGCATTTT. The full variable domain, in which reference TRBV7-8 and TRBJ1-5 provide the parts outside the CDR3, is GAGVSQSPRYKVAKRGQDVALRCDPISGHVSLFWYQQALGQGPEFLTYFQNEAQLDKSGLPSDRFFAERPEGSVSTLKIQRTQQEDSAVYLCASSLTGEGIQPQHFGDGTRLSIL.

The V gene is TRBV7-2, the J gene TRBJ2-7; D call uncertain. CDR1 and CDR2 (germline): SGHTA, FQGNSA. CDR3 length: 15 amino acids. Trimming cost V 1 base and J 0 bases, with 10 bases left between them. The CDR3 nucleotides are TGTGCCAGCAGCTTAGGACGTACTCCCTCCTACGAGCAGTACTTC. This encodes CASSLGRTPSYEQYF.

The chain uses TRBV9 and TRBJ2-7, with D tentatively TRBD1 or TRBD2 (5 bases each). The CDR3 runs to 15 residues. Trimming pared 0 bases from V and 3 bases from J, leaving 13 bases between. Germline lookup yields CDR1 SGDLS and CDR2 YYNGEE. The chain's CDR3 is CASSVAAGSFYEQYF. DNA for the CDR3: TGTGCCAGCAGCGTAGCAGCAGGGAGCTTCTACGAGCAGTACTTC.

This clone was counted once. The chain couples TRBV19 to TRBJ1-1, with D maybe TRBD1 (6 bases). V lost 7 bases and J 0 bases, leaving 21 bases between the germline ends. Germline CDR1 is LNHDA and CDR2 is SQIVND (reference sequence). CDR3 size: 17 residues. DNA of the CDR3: TGTGCCAGTACCCCGACAGGTAGAAGGACTATGAACACTGAAGCTTTCTTT. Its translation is CASTPTGRRTMNTEAFF.

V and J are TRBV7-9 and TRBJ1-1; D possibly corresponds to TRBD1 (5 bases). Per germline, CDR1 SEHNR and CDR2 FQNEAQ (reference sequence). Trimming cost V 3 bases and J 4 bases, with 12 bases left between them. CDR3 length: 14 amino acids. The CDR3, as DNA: TGTGCCAGCAGCTTGGGGGATTTAGCCACTGAAGCTTTCTTT. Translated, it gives CASSLGDLATEAFF.

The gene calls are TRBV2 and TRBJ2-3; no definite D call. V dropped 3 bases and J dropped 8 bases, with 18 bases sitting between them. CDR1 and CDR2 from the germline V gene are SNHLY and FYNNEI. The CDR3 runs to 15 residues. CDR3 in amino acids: CASSEWVSSKGTQYF. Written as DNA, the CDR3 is TGTGCCAGCAGTGAGTGGGTGTCCTCAAAAGGTACGCAGTATTTT.

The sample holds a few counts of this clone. CDR3 bases: TGCGCCAGCAGCTTGGAACCCGGGACAGGGGGGTCCGGGGAGCTGTTTTTT. Amino acids: CASSLEPGTGGSGELFF. The chain links TRBV5-1 to TRBJ2-2, with 11 bases that match TRBD1. The CDR3 runs 17 residues. V lost 0 bases and J lost 6; bases outside the gene matches: 7. Germline CDR1 is SGHRS and CDR2 is YFSETQ.

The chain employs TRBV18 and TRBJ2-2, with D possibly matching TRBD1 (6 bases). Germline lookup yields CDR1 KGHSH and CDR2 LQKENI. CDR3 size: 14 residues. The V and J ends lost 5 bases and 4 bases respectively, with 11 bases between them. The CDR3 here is CASSSDSGTGELFF. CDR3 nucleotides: TGTGCCAGCTCATCGGACAGCGGCACCGGGGAGCTGTTTTTT.

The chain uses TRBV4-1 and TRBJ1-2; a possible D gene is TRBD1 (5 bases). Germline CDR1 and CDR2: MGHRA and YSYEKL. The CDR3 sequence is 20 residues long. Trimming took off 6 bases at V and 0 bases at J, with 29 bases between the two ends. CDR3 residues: CASSPSMIRTGTRPNYGYTF. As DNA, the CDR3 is TGCGCCAGCAGTCCAAGTATGATACGAACAGGTACGCGACCTAACTATGGCTACACCTTC.

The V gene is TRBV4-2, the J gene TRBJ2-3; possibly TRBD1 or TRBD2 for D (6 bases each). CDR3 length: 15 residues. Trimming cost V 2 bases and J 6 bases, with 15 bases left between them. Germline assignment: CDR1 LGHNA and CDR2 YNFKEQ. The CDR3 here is CASSQQEGVRDTQYF. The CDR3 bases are TGTGCCAGCAGCCAACAGGAGGGGGTCCGGGATACGCAGTATTTT.

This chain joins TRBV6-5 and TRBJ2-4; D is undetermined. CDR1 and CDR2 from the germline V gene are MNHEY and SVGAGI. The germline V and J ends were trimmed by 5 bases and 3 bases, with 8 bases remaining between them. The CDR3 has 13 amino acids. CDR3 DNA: TGTGCCAGCAGTAACTGGGACAAAAACATTCAGTACTTC. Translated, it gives CASSNWDKNIQYF.

CDR3 DNA sequence: TGTGCCAGCAGCTTTAGGGGAGGACAGGGACTCTACAATGAGCAGTTCTTC. This gives the protein CASSFRGGQGLYNEQFF. The chain couples TRBV5-8 to TRBJ2-1; 8 bases map to TRBD1. Germline V gene lookup returns CDR1 SGHTS and CDR2 YDEGEE. V was pared by 2 bases and J by 3 bases, with 10 bases of the junction left unmatched. The CDR3 spans 17 residues.

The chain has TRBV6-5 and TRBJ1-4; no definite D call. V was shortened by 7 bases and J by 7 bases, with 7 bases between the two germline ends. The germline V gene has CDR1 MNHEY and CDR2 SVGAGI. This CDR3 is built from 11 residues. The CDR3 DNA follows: TGTGCCAGCACCTGGGGTGAAAAACTGTTTTTT. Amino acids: CASTWGEKLFF.

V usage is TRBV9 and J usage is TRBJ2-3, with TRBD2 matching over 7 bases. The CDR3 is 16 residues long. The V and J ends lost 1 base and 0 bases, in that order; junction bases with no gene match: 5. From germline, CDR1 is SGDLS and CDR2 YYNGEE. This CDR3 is CASSVLGGGSTDTQYF. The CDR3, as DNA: TGTGCCAGCAGCGTACTGGGCGGGGGTAGCACAGATACGCAGTATTTT.

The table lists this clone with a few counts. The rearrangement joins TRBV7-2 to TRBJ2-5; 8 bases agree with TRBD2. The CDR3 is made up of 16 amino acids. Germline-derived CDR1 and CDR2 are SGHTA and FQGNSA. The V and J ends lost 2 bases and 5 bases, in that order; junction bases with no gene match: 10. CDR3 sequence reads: CASSLSFSGVVETQYF. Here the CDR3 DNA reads TGTGCCAGCAGCTTATCCTTTAGCGGGGTGGTGGAGACCCAGTACTTC.

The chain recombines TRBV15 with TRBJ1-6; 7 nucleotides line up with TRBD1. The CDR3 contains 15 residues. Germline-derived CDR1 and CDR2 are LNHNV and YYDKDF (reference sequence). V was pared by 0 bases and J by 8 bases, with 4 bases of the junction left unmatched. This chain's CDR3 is CATSRDGTEDSPLHF. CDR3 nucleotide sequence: TGTGCCACCAGCAGAGATGGGACAGAAGATTCACCCCTCCACTTT.

CDR3 nucleotide sequence: TGCGCCAGCAGCTTGAGGGATGGGGAGCAGTACTTC. Translated: CASSLRDGEQYF. V gene TRBV5-1 combines with J gene TRBJ2-7; D ambiguous. V gave up 1 base and J gave up 7 bases, with 9 bases separating them. The CDR3 consists of 12 residues. Germline values: CDR1 SGHRS, CDR2 YFSETQ.

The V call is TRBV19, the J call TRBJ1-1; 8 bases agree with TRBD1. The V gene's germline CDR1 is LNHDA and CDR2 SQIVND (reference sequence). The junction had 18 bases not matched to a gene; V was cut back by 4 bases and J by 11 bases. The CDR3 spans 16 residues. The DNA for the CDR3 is TGTGCCAGTAGTAGTAACCGGGACAGGTTATTGTTCCGTGCTTTCTTT. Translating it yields CASSSNRDRLLFRAFF.

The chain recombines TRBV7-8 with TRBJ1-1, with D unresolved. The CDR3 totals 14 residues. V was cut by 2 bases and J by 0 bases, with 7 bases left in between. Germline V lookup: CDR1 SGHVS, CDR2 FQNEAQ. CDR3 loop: CASSLRLLNTEAFF. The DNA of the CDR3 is TGTGCCAGCAGCTTACGACTTTTGAACACTGAAGCTTTCTTT.

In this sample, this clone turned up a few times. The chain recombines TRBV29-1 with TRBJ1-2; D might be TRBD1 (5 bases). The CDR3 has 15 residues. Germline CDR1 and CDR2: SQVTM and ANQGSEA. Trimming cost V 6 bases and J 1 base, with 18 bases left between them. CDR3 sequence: CSVGTRTTDNYGYTF. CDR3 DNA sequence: TGCAGCGTGGGGACCCGGACAACCGATAACTATGGCTACACCTTC.

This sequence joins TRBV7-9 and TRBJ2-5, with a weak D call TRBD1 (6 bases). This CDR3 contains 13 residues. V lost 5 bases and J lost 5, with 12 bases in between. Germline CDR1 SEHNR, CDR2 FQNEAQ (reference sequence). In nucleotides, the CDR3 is TGTGCCAGCAGCCGAGCCCAGGGGGAGACCCAGTACTTC. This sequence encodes CASSRAQGETQYF.